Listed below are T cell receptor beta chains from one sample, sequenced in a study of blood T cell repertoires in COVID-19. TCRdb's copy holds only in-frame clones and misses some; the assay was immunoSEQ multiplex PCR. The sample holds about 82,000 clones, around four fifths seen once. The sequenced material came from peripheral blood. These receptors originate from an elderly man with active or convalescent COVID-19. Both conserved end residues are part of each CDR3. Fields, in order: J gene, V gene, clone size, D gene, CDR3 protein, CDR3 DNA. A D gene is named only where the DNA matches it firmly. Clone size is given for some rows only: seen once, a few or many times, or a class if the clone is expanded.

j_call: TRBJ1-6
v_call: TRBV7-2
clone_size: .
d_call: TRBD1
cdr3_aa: CASSLVGDRSPLHF
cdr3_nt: TGTGCCAGCAGCTTAGTTGGGGACAGATCACCCCTCCACTTT

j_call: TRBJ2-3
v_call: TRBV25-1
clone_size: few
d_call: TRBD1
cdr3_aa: CASSEYLGTASTDTQYF
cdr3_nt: TGTGCCAGCAGTGAATATCTCGGGACAGCGAGCACAGATACGCAGTATTTT

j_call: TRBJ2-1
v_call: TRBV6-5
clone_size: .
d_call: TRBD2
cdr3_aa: CASSYSLAGGYNEQFF
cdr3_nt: TGTGCCAGCAGTTACTCACTAGCGGGGGGATACAATGAGCAGTTCTTC

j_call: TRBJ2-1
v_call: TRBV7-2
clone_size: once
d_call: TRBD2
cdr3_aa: CASSMTSGSGDEQFF
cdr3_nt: TGTGCCAGCAGCATGACTAGCGGGAGTGGGGATGAGCAGTTCTTC

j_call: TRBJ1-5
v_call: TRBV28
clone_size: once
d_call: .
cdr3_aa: CASRTYRESHQPQHF
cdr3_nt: TGTGCCAGCAGGACGTACAGGGAATCTCATCAGCCCCAGCATTTT

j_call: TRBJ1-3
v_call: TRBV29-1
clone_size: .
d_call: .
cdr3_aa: CSVVQGLHSGNTIYF
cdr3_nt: TGCAGCGTTGTACAAGGACTGCACTCTGGAAACACCATATATTTT

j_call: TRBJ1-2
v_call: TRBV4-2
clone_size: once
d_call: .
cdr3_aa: CASSQGGGYGYTF
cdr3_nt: TGTGCCAGCAGCCAAGGAGGGGGCTATGGCTACACCTTC

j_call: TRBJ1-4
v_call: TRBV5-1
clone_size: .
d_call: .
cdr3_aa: CASSKNGVFVEKLFF
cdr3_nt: TGCGCCAGCAGCAAAAACGGGGTCTTCGTTGAAAAACTGTTTTTT

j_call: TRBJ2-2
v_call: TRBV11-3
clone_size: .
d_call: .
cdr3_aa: CASSPGPPATGELFF
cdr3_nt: TGTGCCAGCAGCCCAGGGCCCCCGGCCACCGGGGAGCTGTTTTTT

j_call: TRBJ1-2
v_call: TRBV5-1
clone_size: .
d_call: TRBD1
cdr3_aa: CASSSGTGGYGYTF
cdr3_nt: TGCGCCAGCAGCTCAGGGACAGGGGGCTATGGCTACACCTTC

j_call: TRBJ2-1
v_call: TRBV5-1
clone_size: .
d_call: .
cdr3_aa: CASSLAGEAHNEQFF
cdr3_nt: TGCGCCAGCAGCTTGGCCGGGGAGGCACACAATGAGCAGTTCTTC